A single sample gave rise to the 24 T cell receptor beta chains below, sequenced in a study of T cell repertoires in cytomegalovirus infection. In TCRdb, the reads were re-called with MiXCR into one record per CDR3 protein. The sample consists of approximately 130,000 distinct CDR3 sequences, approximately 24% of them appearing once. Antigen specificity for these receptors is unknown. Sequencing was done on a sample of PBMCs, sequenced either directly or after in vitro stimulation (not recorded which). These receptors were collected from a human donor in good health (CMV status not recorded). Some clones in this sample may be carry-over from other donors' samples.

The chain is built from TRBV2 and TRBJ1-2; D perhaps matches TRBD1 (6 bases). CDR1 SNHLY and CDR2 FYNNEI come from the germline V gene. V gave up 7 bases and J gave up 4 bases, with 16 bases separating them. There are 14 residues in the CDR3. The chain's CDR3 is CASNLQGNRYGYTF. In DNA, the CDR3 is TGTGCCAGCAATCTACAGGGCAATCGCTATGGCTACACCTTC.

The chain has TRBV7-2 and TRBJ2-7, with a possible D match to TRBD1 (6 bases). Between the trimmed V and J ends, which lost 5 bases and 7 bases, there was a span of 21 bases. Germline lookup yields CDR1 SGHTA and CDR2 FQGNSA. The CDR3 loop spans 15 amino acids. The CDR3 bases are TGTGCCAGCAGCCCCTCAGGGGCCTCTCCCTGGGAGCAGTACTTC. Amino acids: CASSPSGASPWEQYF.

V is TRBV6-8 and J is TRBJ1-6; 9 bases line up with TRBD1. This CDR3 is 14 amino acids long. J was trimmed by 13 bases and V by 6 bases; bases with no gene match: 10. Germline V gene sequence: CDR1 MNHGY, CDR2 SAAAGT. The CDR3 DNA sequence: TGTGCCAGCAGCCGCCGGGACAGGGCGAATCCCCTCCACTTT. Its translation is CASSRRDRANPLHF.

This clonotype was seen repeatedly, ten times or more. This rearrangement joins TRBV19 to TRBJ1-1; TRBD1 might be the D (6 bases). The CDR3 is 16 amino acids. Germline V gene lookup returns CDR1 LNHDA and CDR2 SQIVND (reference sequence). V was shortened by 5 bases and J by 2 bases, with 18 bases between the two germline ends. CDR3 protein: CASSGYRGTQNTEAFF. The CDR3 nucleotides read TGTGCCAGTAGTGGGTATCGTGGGACACAAAACACTGAAGCTTTCTTT.

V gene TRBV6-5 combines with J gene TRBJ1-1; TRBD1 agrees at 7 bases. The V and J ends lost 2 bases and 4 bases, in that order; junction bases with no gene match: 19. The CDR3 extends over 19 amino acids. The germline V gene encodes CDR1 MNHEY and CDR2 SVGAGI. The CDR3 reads CASSYQVGGAPKIFTEAFF. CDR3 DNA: TGTGCCAGCAGTTACCAAGTAGGGGGCGCGCCGAAGATATTCACTGAAGCTTTCTTT.

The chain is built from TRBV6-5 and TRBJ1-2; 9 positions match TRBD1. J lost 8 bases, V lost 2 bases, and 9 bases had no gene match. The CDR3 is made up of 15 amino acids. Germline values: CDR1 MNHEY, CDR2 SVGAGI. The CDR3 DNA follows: TGTGCCAGCAGTTACACAGGGGGCACTAGCTTGGGCTACACCTTC. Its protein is CASSYTGGTSLGYTF.

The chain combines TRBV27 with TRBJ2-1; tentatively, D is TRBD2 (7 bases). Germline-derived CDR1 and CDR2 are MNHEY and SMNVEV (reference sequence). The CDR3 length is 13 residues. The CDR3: CGVGGPLGNEQFF. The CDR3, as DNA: TGTGGGGTGGGGGGGCCTCTGGGGAATGAGCAGTTCTTC.

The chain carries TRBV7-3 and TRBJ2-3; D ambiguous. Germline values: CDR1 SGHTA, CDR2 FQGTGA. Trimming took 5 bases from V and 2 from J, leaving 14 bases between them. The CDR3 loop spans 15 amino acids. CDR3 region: CASSPDPAHTDTQYF. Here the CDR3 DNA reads TGTGCCAGCAGCCCAGACCCGGCCCACACAGATACGCAGTATTTT.

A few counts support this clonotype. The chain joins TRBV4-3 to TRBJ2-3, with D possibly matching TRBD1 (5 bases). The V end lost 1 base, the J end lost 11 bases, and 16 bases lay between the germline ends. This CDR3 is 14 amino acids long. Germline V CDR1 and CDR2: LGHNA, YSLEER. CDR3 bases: TGCGCCAGCAGCCAAGGGGGTACAGGTTGGCGGCAGTATTTT. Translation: CASSQGGTGWRQYF.

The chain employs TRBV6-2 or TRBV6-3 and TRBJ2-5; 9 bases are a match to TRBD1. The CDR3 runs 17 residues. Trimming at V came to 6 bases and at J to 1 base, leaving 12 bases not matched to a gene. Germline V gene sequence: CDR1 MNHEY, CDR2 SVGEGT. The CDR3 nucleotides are TGTGCCAGCAGACACTGGCCGGGACAGGGACCCCAAGAGACCCAGTACTTC. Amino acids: CASRHWPGQGPQETQYF.

The CDR3 is CSASTGVLRQPQHF. CDR3 sequence (DNA): TGCAGTGCTAGTACAGGGGTTCTAAGGCAGCCCCAGCATTTT. The chain employs TRBV20-1 and TRBJ1-5; TRBD1 matches at 7 bases. J lost 7 bases, V lost 3 bases, and 9 bases had no gene match. CDR1 DFQATT and CDR2 SNEGSKA come from the germline V gene (reference sequence). The CDR3 runs 14 residues.

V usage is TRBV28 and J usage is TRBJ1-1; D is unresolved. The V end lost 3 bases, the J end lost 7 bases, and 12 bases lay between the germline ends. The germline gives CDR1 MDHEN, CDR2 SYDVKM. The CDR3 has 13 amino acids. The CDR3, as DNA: TGTGCCAGCAGTTTTAGTGGGGTCATTGAAGCTTTCTTT. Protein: CASSFSGVIEAFF.

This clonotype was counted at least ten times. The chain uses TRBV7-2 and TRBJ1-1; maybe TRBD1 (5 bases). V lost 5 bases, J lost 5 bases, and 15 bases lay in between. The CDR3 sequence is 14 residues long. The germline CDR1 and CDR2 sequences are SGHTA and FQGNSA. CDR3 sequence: CASSPLKRGTEAFF. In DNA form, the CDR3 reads TGTGCCAGCAGCCCCCTAAAAAGGGGAACTGAAGCTTTCTTT.

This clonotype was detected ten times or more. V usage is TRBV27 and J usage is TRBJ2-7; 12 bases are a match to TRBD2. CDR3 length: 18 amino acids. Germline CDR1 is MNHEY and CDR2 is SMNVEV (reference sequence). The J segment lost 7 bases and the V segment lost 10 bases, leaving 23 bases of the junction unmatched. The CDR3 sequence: CAIPPSRTSGEPFGEQYV. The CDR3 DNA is TGTGCCATCCCCCCGTCAAGGACTAGCGGGGAACCCTTTGGGGAGCAGTACGTC.

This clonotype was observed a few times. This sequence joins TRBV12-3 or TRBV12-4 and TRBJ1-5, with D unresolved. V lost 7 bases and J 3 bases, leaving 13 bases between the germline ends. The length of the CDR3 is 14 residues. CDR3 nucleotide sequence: TGTGCCAGCACCATGGACTTCTCCAATCAGCCCCAGCATTTT. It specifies CASTMDFSNQPQHF.

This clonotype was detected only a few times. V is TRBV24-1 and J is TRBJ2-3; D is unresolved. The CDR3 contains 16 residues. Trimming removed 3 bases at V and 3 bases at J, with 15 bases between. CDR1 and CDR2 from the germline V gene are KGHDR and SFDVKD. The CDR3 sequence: CATSDPGPAWTDTQYF. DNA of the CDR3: TGTGCCACCAGTGATCCCGGACCGGCCTGGACAGATACGCAGTATTTT.

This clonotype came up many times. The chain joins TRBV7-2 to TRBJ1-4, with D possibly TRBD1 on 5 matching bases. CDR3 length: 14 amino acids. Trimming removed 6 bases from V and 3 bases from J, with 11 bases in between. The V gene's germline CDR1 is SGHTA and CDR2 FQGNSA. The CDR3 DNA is TGTGCCAGCAGGGGCAGGGTTCCTAATGAAAAACTGTTTTTT. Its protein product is CASRGRVPNEKLFF.

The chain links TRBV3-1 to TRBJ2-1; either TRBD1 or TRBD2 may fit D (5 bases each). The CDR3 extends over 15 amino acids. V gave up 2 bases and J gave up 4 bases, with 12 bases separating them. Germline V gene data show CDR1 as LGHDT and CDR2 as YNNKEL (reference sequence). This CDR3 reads CASSQPSWGYNEQFF. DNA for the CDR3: TGTGCCAGCAGCCAACCTAGTTGGGGGTACAATGAGCAGTTCTTC.

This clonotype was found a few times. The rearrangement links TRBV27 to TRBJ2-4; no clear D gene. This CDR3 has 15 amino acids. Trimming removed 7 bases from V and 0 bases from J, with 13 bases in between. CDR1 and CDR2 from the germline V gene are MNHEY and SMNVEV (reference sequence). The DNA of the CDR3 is TGTGCCAGCAAGGCTACGAGGATAGCCAAAAACATTCAGTACTTC. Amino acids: CASKATRIAKNIQYF.

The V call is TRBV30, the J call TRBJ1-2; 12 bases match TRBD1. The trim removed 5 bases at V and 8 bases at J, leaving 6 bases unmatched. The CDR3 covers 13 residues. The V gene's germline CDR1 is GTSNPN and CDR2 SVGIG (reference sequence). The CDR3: CAWGGQGASGYTF. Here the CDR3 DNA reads TGTGCCTGGGGGGGACAGGGGGCTTCGGGCTACACCTTC.

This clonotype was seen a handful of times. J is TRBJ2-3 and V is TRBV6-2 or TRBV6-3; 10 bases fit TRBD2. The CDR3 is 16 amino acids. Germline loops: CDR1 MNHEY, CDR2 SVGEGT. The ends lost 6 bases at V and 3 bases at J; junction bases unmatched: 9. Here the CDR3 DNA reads TGTGCCAGCAGAAGCGGACTAGCGGAATTAACAGATACGCAGTATTTT. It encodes CASRSGLAELTDTQYF.

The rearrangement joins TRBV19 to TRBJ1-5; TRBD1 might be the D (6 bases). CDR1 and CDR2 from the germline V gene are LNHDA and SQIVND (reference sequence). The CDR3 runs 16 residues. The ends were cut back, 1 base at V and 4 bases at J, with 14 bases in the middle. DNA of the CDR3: TGTGCCAGTAGTATAGGATCGGACAGCCGTAATCAGCCCCAGCATTTT. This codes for CASSIGSDSRNQPQHF.

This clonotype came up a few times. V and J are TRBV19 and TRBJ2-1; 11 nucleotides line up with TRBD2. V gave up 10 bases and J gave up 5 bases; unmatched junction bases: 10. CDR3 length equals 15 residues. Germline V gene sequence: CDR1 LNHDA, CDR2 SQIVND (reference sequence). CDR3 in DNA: TGTGCCACCAAACGGGGGACTAGCGGTAACAATGAGCAGTTCTTC. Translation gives CATKRGTSGNNEQFF.

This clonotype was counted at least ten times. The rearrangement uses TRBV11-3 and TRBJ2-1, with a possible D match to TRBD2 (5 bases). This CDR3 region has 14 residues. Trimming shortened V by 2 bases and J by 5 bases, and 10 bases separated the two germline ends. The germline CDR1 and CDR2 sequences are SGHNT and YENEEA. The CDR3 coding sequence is TGTGCCAGCAGCTTATCGCGGGCCGACAATGAGCAGTTCTTC. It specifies CASSLSRADNEQFF.